The 6 T cell receptor beta chains given below trace back to one sample, sequenced in a study of shared clonotypes between healthy human individuals. Repertoires were generated with immunoSEQ multiplex PCR, while TCRdb's copy carries only in-frame clones and drops some. Altogether about 2.4 million clones are present, over 85% being singletons, with the ten largest covering over 0.12%. The sequencing sample was made of naive CD4+ T cells sorted from blood. The subset: CD45RA+ positively selected. Receptors originate from a young man in good health.

J is TRBJ2-3 and V is TRBV7-9, with 10 positions matching TRBD2. This CDR3 comprises 15 residues. J gave up 4 bases and V 3 bases, and 4 bases lay outside the gene matches. Germline V gene data show CDR1 as SEHNR and CDR2 as FQNEAQ (reference sequence). The CDR3 DNA sequence: TGTGCCAGCAGCTTGAGCGGGGGGGCCCCAGATACGCAGTATTTT. Protein product: CASSLSGGAPDTQYF.

The chain has TRBV14 and TRBJ2-3, with 8 positions matching TRBD2. The CDR3 contains 13 residues. Looked up from germline, CDR1 is SGHDN and CDR2 is FVKESK. With 3 bases clipped from V and 9 bases from J, the junction kept 5 bases outside the gene matches. The CDR3 sequence is CASSHPGGTTQYF. DNA of the CDR3: TGTGCCAGCAGCCATCCGGGGGGGACAACGCAGTATTTT.

Concerning this clone: Other nucleotide sequences in the sample specify the same CDR3. The chain recombines TRBV9 with TRBJ2-2, with TRBD2 as a possible D gene (6 bases). Germline assignment: CDR1 SGDLS and CDR2 YYNGEE. The CDR3 spans 16 residues. V gave up 0 bases and J gave up 0 bases, with 9 bases separating them. As DNA, the CDR3 is TGTGCCAGCAGCGTAGCGGGAGCGGCGAACACCGGGGAGCTGTTTTTT. Protein: CASSVAGAANTGELFF. Full variable domain (rest looked up from reference TRBV9 and TRBJ2-2): DSGVTQTPKHLITATGQRVTLRCSPRSGDLSVYWYQQSLDQGLQFLIQYYNGEERAKGNILERFSAQQFPDLHSELNLSSLELGDSALYFCASSVAGAANTGELFFGEGSRLTVL.

The chain combines TRBV7-9 with TRBJ1-1; D not resolved. Germline CDR1 is SEHNR and CDR2 is FQNEAQ (reference sequence). The V end lost 5 bases, the J end lost 0 bases, and 13 bases lay between the germline ends. The CDR3 loop spans 15 amino acids. This chain's CDR3 is CASSPLAVLNTEAFF. The DNA for the CDR3 is TGTGCCAGCAGCCCGCTTGCAGTTTTGAACACTGAAGCTTTCTTT. The complete variable domain, with remaining parts taken from reference TRBV7-9 and TRBJ1-1, reads DTGVSQNPRHKITKRGQNVTFRCDPISEHNRLYWYRQTLGQGPEFLTYFQNEAQLEKSRLLSDRFSAERPKGSFSTLEIQRTEQGDSAMYLCASSPLAVLNTEAFFGQGTRLTVV.

J is TRBJ1-5 and V is TRBV5-1; 8 bases fit TRBD1. Trimming took 3 bases from V and 9 from J; bases not matched to a gene: 8. Germline-derived CDR1 and CDR2 are SGHRS and YFSETQ. The CDR3 is 14 residues long. CDR3 coding DNA: TGCGCCAGCAGCTCAGGACAGGGCCAGGCGCCCCAGCATTTT. It specifies CASSSGQGQAPQHF.

CDR3 nucleotide sequence: TGCGCCAGCAGTCGCAGGGGGCAAGAGACCCAGTACTTC. It encodes CASSRRGQETQYF. V usage is TRBV4-3 and J usage is TRBJ2-5; 7 positions agree with TRBD1. The CDR3 is made up of 13 amino acids. Germline V gene lookup returns CDR1 LGHNA and CDR2 YSLEER. With V trimmed by 6 bases and J by 2 bases, 3 bases remained unmatched.